The 16 T cell receptor beta chains below were found in one sample sequenced in a study of blood T cell repertoires in COVID-19. TCRdb's table, derived via immunoSEQ multiplex PCR, lists solely in-frame clones and lacks some. The table has 88,000 or so clones, roughly 85% seen once. Sequencing used peripheral blood. Receptors originate from a human donor in a cohort sampled during active COVID-19.

This clone was detected a few times. V and J are TRBV5-6 and TRBJ1-5, with D perhaps matching TRBD1 (6 bases). The CDR3 sequence is 16 residues long. The ends were cut back, 2 bases at V and 1 base at J, with 13 bases in the middle. Germline CDR1 SGHDT, CDR2 YYEEEE. CDR3: CASSFQGWTSNQPQHF. CDR3 nucleotides: TGTGCCAGCAGCTTTCAGGGGTGGACCAGCAATCAGCCCCAGCATTTT.

The rearrangement links TRBV5-6 to TRBJ2-1; a weak D match, TRBD2 (6 bases). CDR1 is SGHDT, CDR2 YYEEEE, per germline. CDR3 length: 14 residues. V was shortened by 4 bases and J by 3 bases, with 11 bases between the two germline ends. The CDR3 region has the DNA TGTGCCAGCAGCGGAGGGTCAATCTACAATGAGCAGTTCTTC. Translating gives CASSGGSIYNEQFF.

The rearrangement joins TRBV7-2 to TRBJ1-5; D gene ambiguous. V was cut by 3 bases and J by 0 bases, with 3 bases left in between. The germline V gene has CDR1 SGHTA and CDR2 FQGNSA. CDR3 size: 13 residues. CDR3 bases: TGTGCCAGCAGCTTCAGTAGCAATCAGCCCCAGCATTTT. It encodes CASSFSSNQPQHF.

The CDR3 loop is CAWSVLRGGLRGNTIYF. Here the CDR3 DNA reads TGTGCCTGGAGTGTACTACGGGGGGGTCTTCGAGGAAACACCATATATTTT. The chain joins TRBV30 to TRBJ1-3; tentative D call: TRBD1 (5 bases). The CDR3 is 17 amino acids. The germline CDR1 and CDR2 sequences are GTSNPN and SVGIG (reference sequence). Trimming left V 0 bases short and J 4 bases short, with 19 bases between.

This clone was found once. The chain employs TRBV6-1 and TRBJ1-3, with D possibly matching TRBD1 (6 bases). The CDR3 is made up of 16 amino acids. V shed 4 bases and J shed 2 bases, with 15 bases lying between them. The germline gives CDR1 MNHNS, CDR2 SASEGT. The CDR3 loop reads CASSVHGGGAGNTIYF. The CDR3 coding sequence is TGTGCCAGCAGTGTCCACGGGGGGGGCGCTGGAAACACCATATATTTT.

CDR3 nucleotides: TGCGCCAGCAGCTTGGGTCTAGCGGGGAACTACGAGCAGTACTTC. Encoded protein: CASSLGLAGNYEQYF. The chain carries TRBV5-1 and TRBJ2-7; 9 bases are a match to TRBD2. This CDR3 has 15 amino acids. V trimming: 0 bases; J trimming: 3 bases; junction bases outside the gene matches: 4. The germline V gene has CDR1 SGHRS and CDR2 YFSETQ.

The genes are TRBV11-1 and TRBJ2-7; TRBD1 matches at 9 bases. The CDR3 sequence is 14 residues long. J lost 4 bases, V lost 5 bases, and 6 bases had no gene match. CDR1 and CDR2 (germline): SGHAT, FQDESV (reference sequence). CDR3 DNA sequence: TGTGCCAGCAGCCCCGGGACAGGGTGGTACGAGCAGTACTTC. Its protein product is CASSPGTGWYEQYF. Complete variable domain (other parts from reference TRBV11-1 and TRBJ2-7): EAEVAQSPRYKITEKSQAVAFWCDPISGHATLYWYRQILGQGPELLVQFQDESVVDDSQLPKDRFSAERLKGVDSTLKIQPAELGDSAMYLCASSPGTGWYEQYFGPGTRLTVT.

The rearrangement links TRBV30 to TRBJ2-5; 15 bases align to TRBD2. CDR3 length equals 13 residues. CDR1 is GTSNPN and CDR2 is SVGIG in the germline V gene (reference sequence). V trimming: 8 bases; J trimming: 4 bases; junction bases outside the gene matches: 2. In DNA, the CDR3 is TGTGCCGGGGGACTAGCGGGAGGAGAGACCCAGTACTTC. This sequence encodes CAGGLAGGETQYF.

The chain joins TRBV5-1 to TRBJ2-5; 8 nucleotides match TRBD2. Germline-derived CDR1 and CDR2 are SGHRS and YFSETQ. The length of the CDR3 is 14 residues. The trim removed 4 bases at V and 0 bases at J, leaving 2 bases unmatched. The CDR3 reads CASSLAGNQETQYF. CDR3 nucleotides: TGCGCCAGCAGCCTAGCGGGTAACCAAGAGACCCAGTACTTC.

This rearrangement joins TRBV7-9 to TRBJ2-2, with a weak D call TRBD2 (6 bases). CDR3 size: 15 residues. CDR1 is SEHNR, CDR2 FQNEAQ, per germline (reference sequence). Deletions cut 6 bases from V and 3 bases from J, with 14 bases between. The CDR3 loop reads CASSVVGSYTGELFF. In DNA, the CDR3 is TGTGCCAGCAGTGTAGTCGGGAGTTACACCGGGGAGCTGTTTTTT.

The chain links TRBV18 to TRBJ2-7; 7 bases match TRBD1. Looked up from germline, CDR1 is KGHSH and CDR2 is LQKENI. Unmatched junction bases numbered 6, after V lost 3 bases and J lost 4 bases. This CDR3 contains 14 residues. The CDR3: CASSPGQLLYEQYF. As DNA, the CDR3 is TGTGCCAGCTCACCGGGACAGCTCCTATACGAGCAGTACTTC.

The chain recombines TRBV7-2 with TRBJ2-2; D is unresolved. The CDR3 contains 14 residues. Germline V gene data show CDR1 as SGHTA and CDR2 as FQGNSA. The ends were cut back, 1 base at V and 7 bases at J, with 10 bases in the middle. CDR3 bases: TGTGCCAGCAGCTTAGTTGGGTCGGGCGGGGAGCTGTTTTTT. Amino acid sequence: CASSLVGSGGELFF.

V is TRBV30 and J is TRBJ1-3; 7 bases are a match to TRBD1. J was trimmed by 1 base and V by 4 bases; bases with no gene match: 10. The CDR3 has 16 amino acids. The germline gives CDR1 GTSNPN, CDR2 SVGIG (reference sequence). The CDR3 coding sequence is TGTGCCTGGACCAAACCGACAGGGCCTTCTGGAAACACCATATATTTT. This encodes CAWTKPTGPSGNTIYF.

The chain combines TRBV5-1 with TRBJ2-2; TRBD1 matches at 7 bases. Germline assignment: CDR1 SGHRS and CDR2 YFSETQ. The ends lost 7 bases at V and 1 base at J; junction bases unmatched: 16. This CDR3 contains 18 residues. The DNA for the CDR3 is TGCGCCAGCCATTCCTCATCTCCGGGACAGATGAACACCGGGGAGCTGTTTTTT. This encodes CASHSSSPGQMNTGELFF.

The chain employs TRBV27 and TRBJ1-2, with D uncertain. Germline loops: CDR1 MNHEY, CDR2 SMNVEV (reference sequence). The CDR3 is 21 amino acids. Trimming removed 4 bases from V and 4 bases from J, with 34 bases in between. The CDR3 DNA follows: TGTGCCAGCAGTTCGCGAAAGGCTACCGCAGGAAACCACCGCTTCCTCTATGGCTACACCTTC. This sequence encodes CASSSRKATAGNHRFLYGYTF.

This chain links TRBV4-3 with TRBJ1-1; D is unclear. CDR3 length equals 14 residues. V was pared by 3 bases and J by 0 bases, with 8 bases between. CDR1 and CDR2 (germline): LGHNA, YSLEER. CDR3 sequence reads: CASSQDYLNTEAFF. Written as DNA, the CDR3 is TGCGCCAGCAGCCAGGACTACTTGAACACTGAAGCTTTCTTT.